A single sample is the source of the 29 T cell receptor beta chains below, sequenced in a study of CD8+CD57+ T cells in acquired aplastic anemia. TCR beta VDJ and CDR3 profiles were obtained from a genomic DNA template. TCRdb re-called the reads through MiXCR, storing one row per CDR3 protein. This sample has some 190,000 distinct CDR3 sequences; about 53% occur once, and the top ten carry approximately 15%. The sample was sorted CD4+, CD8+, or CD8+CD57+ T cells (not recorded which) from PBMCs. These receptors were collected from a human donor in good health, serving as a control.

V usage is TRBV5-1 and J usage is TRBJ2-7; tentatively, D is TRBD1 (6 bases). Looked up from germline, CDR1 is SGHRS and CDR2 is YFSETQ. Trimming took off 0 bases at V and 4 bases at J, with 11 bases between the two ends. The length of the CDR3 is 14 residues. CDR3 coding DNA: TGCGCCAGCAGCTTGGAACAGGGCAGTTACGAGCAGTACTTC. Its translation: CASSLEQGSYEQYF.

The table lists this clonotype with a few counts. The chain couples TRBV7-3 to TRBJ2-1, with a possible D match to TRBD1 (6 bases). The CDR3 runs 15 residues. V was shortened by 4 bases and J by 8 bases, with 18 bases between the two germline ends. Looked up from germline, CDR1 is SGHTA and CDR2 is FQGTGA. The CDR3 region has the DNA TGTGCCAGCAGCTCAGAGGGACATCCCAACGATGAGCAGTTCTTC. This gives the protein CASSSEGHPNDEQFF.

The V call is TRBV5-5, the J call TRBJ1-1; D uncertain. The germline gives CDR1 SGHKS, CDR2 YYEKEE (reference sequence). The germline V and J ends were trimmed by 0 bases and 8 bases, with 20 bases remaining between them. There are 16 residues in the CDR3. CDR3 region: CASSLDLVGSGREAFF. The CDR3 DNA follows: TGTGCCAGCAGCTTGGATTTGGTGGGGTCTGGGCGGGAAGCTTTCTTT.

This rearrangement joins TRBV12-3 or TRBV12-4 to TRBJ1-1; D may be TRBD1 (6 bases). Between the trimmed V and J ends, which lost 4 bases and 2 bases, there was a span of 14 bases. CDR3 length: 15 amino acids. CDR3 sequence (DNA): TGTGCCAGCAGTTCAGGACAGACACTTAACACTGAAGCTTTCTTT. Its translation: CASSSGQTLNTEAFF.

The V gene is TRBV10-3, the J gene TRBJ2-3; D may correspond to TRBD1 or TRBD2 (6 bases each). The germline V gene has CDR1 ENHRY and CDR2 SYGVKD. V was shortened by 7 bases and J by 6 bases, with 23 bases between the two germline ends. The CDR3 totals 16 residues. This chain's CDR3 is CAITMGNAGEADTQYF. DNA for the CDR3: TGTGCCATCACCATGGGGAATGCAGGGGAGGCCGATACGCAGTATTTT.

V gene TRBV19 combines with J gene TRBJ2-6; perhaps TRBD1 as D (6 bases). The CDR3 runs 16 residues. V shed 3 bases and J shed 2 bases, with 11 bases lying between them. The V gene's germline CDR1 is LNHDA and CDR2 SQIVND (reference sequence). Here the CDR3 reads CASSMFQGTGANVLTF. Written as DNA, the CDR3 is TGTGCCAGTAGTATGTTCCAGGGGACTGGGGCCAACGTCCTGACTTTC.

This clonotype came up many times. The J gene is TRBJ2-6, the V gene TRBV12-3 or TRBV12-4, with D tentatively TRBD1 (5 bases). V lost 1 base and J 5 bases, leaving 12 bases between the germline ends. The CDR3 runs 16 residues. The chain's CDR3 is CASSLGDSPRANVLTF. In DNA form, the CDR3 reads TGTGCCAGCAGTTTAGGTGACAGCCCGAGGGCCAACGTCCTGACTTTC.

This chain uses TRBV9 with TRBJ2-3; D perhaps matches TRBD2 (6 bases). Germline lookup yields CDR1 SGDLS and CDR2 YYNGEE. Trimming took 0 bases from V and 0 from J, leaving 8 bases between them. The CDR3 is 15 amino acids. The CDR3 nucleotides are TGTGCCAGCAGCGTAGCGACTAGAAGCACAGATACGCAGTATTTT. The encoded protein is CASSVATRSTDTQYF.

This clonotype came up many times. V usage is TRBV6-2 or TRBV6-3 and J usage is TRBJ1-1; D gene unclear. V dropped 2 bases and J dropped 5 bases, with 12 bases sitting between them. The CDR3 has 14 amino acids. CDR1 and CDR2 (germline): MNHEY, SVGEGT. The CDR3 nucleotides are TGTGCCAGCAGTTACGGCAGGTTAAGTACTGAAGCTTTCTTT. It encodes CASSYGRLSTEAFF.

This clonotype was seen many times. This sequence joins TRBV4-2 and TRBJ2-3; 10 bases fit TRBD2. J was trimmed by 4 bases and V by 3 bases; bases with no gene match: 4. CDR1 is LGHNA and CDR2 is YNFKEQ in the germline V gene. The CDR3 totals 15 residues. CDR3 coding DNA: TGTGCCAGCAGCCAGGCTAGCGGGGGTGCAGATACGCAGTATTTT. Amino acid sequence: CASSQASGGADTQYF.

The CDR3 DNA sequence: TGTGCCAGTGCAGTCCCCGGGCCCGGGGAGCTGTTTTTT. This codes for CASAVPGPGELFF. This sequence joins TRBV19 and TRBJ2-2; no reliable D call. The germline V gene has CDR1 LNHDA and CDR2 SQIVND (reference sequence). Trimming cost V 8 bases and J 6 bases, with 13 bases left between them. This CDR3 has 13 residues.

The rearrangement links TRBV7-2 to TRBJ2-5; 14 nucleotides align to TRBD2. V shed 5 bases and J 5 bases; nucleotides not matched to a gene: 7. Germline values: CDR1 SGHTA, CDR2 FQGNSA. CDR3 length equals 16 residues. The CDR3 DNA sequence: TGTGCCAGCAGCCCACAGACTAGCGGGGGGGGGGAGACCCAGTACTTC. Its translation: CASSPQTSGGGETQYF.

In its sample, this clonotype was seen once. This chain connects TRBV19 to TRBJ1-2; 7 nucleotides align to TRBD1. This CDR3 has 15 amino acids. Trimming removed 6 bases from V and 2 bases from J; junction bases left unmatched: 9. Germline V CDR1 and CDR2: LNHDA, SQIVND (reference sequence). The CDR3: CASSTTGFPNYGYTF. In DNA, the CDR3 is TGTGCCAGTAGCACGACAGGGTTCCCAAACTATGGCTACACCTTC.

This clonotype was picked up a small number of times. The chain combines TRBV25-1 with TRBJ2-7, with TRBD1 matching over 7 bases. This CDR3 is built from 13 residues. Per the germline V gene, CDR1 is MGHDK and CDR2 is SYGVNS. V gave up 9 bases and J gave up 0 bases; unmatched junction bases: 5. CDR3 region: CASPTGSSYEQYF. The CDR3 bases are TGTGCCAGTCCGACAGGGAGCTCCTACGAGCAGTACTTC.

This clonotype has just one count. As the CDR3 is not closed by the conserved phenylalanine or tryptophan, this likely results from a read error. The DNA is left out, because the CDR3 cannot be placed on it with certainty; the CDR3 is given as TCRdb lists it. This chain joins TRBV7-2 and TRBJ1-3; TRBD1, the D gene given by the table, was not confirmed from the DNA. The CDR3 extends over 10 residues, inclusive of both ends. The germline V gene has CDR1 SGHTA and CDR2 FQGNSA. This CDR3 is CASSLGQEHT.

This clonotype came up many times. CDR3 amino acids: CASGDRGGEKLFF. CDR3 nucleotides: TGTGCCAGCGGGGACAGGGGAGGCGAAAAACTGTTTTTT. The chain joins TRBV6-5 to TRBJ1-4; 10 nucleotides agree with TRBD1. Trimming took 8 bases from V and 8 from J; bases not matched to a gene: 5. This CDR3 spans 13 amino acids. CDR1 is MNHEY, CDR2 SVGAGI, per germline.

As for this clonotype: The junction departs from the called germline gene at one end, perhaps through a read error. The chain carries TRBV6-5 and TRBJ2-5, with 9 bases matching TRBD2. The germline V gene encodes CDR1 MNHEY and CDR2 SVGAGI. The CDR3 contains 16 residues. DNA for the CDR3: TGTGCCAGCAGTGACTCTAGCGGTCTAGCGGGGGAGACCCAGTACTTC. Its protein product is CASSDSSGLAGETQYF.

This clonotype was found a few times. This rearrangement joins TRBV29-1 to TRBJ1-3; the D is unclear. Germline values: CDR1 SQVTM, CDR2 ANQGSEA. Trimming took 3 bases from V and 5 from J, leaving 11 bases between them. The CDR3 contains 13 residues. The CDR3 loop is CSVEVQERNTIYF. CDR3 coding DNA: TGCAGCGTTGAGGTCCAGGAGAGAAACACCATATATTTT.

This clonotype was counted ten times or more. The genes are TRBV27 and TRBJ1-1, with D perhaps TRBD1 (5 bases). Germline V gene lookup returns CDR1 MNHEY and CDR2 SMNVEV (reference sequence). The CDR3 is 13 amino acids. V lost 3 bases and J lost 5, with 10 bases in between. This chain's CDR3 is CASSFQGITEAFF. The CDR3 DNA follows: TGTGCCAGCAGTTTTCAGGGAATAACTGAAGCTTTCTTT.

The chain joins TRBV6-1 to TRBJ2-1; 8 bases align to TRBD1. Germline CDR1 reads MNHNS; CDR2 reads SASEGT. After removal of 8 bases from V and 4 bases from J, the junction contained 4 bases not matched to a gene. This CDR3 is 13 amino acids long. CDR3 loop: CASDRGTYNEQFF. CDR3 DNA: TGTGCCAGCGACAGGGGCACTTACAATGAGCAGTTCTTC.

This chain uses TRBV10-3 with TRBJ2-7; D tentatively reads TRBD1 or TRBD2 (5 bases each). Trimming took 1 base from V and 6 from J, leaving 10 bases between them. Germline lookup yields CDR1 ENHRY and CDR2 SYGVKD. The CDR3 is made up of 13 amino acids. CDR3 loop: CAISEWGEGEQYV. The CDR3 region has the DNA TGTGCCATCAGTGAGTGGGGCGAGGGCGAGCAGTACGTC.

This clonotype came up many times. The rearrangement joins TRBV12-3 or TRBV12-4 to TRBJ2-7, with D perhaps TRBD1 (6 bases). Trimming took 6 bases from V and 1 from J, leaving 10 bases between them. This CDR3 region has 13 residues. The CDR3 here is CASSRGGSYEQYF. DNA for the CDR3: TGTGCCAGCAGCCGAGGGGGTTCCTACGAGCAGTACTTC.

This clonotype turned up a few times. V usage is TRBV2 and J usage is TRBJ2-7; D is uncertain. V dropped 4 bases and J dropped 3 bases, with 4 bases sitting between them. This CDR3 is 11 amino acids long. From germline, CDR1 is SNHLY and CDR2 FYNNEI. CDR3 sequence reads: CASSAYYEQYV. The CDR3 region has the DNA TGTGCCAGCAGTGCCTACTACGAGCAGTACGTC.

In the case of this clonotype: Just one base apart from a much larger clone, this may be a read error. This chain links TRBV5-1 with TRBJ1-6; 7 bases map to TRBD1. Germline V lookup: CDR1 SGHRS, CDR2 YFSETQ. This CDR3 region has 14 residues. The CDR3 sequence is CASSLQQGNSPPHF. CDR3 DNA: TGCGCCAGCAGCTTGCAACAGGGGAATTCACCCCCCCACTTT.

The V and J genes are TRBV7-8 and TRBJ1-6; TRBD1 matches 9 bases. Germline V gene sequence: CDR1 SGHVS, CDR2 FQNEAQ. With 4 bases clipped from V and 10 bases from J, the junction kept 11 bases outside the gene matches. CDR3 length: 16 amino acids. The CDR3 region has the DNA TGTGCCAGCAGCTCGAATCCGGGACAGGGAGGATCACCCCTCCACTTT. Translation: CASSSNPGQGGSPLHF.

This clonotype was observed at least ten times. This chain links TRBV19 with TRBJ1-2, with a possible D match to TRBD1 (6 bases). The CDR3 loop spans 14 amino acids. V shed 10 bases and J shed 3 bases, with 18 bases lying between them. CDR1 and CDR2 from the germline V gene are LNHDA and SQIVND (reference sequence). The CDR3 sequence is CAIAKEGGDYGYTF. In DNA, the CDR3 is TGTGCCATCGCAAAAGAGGGGGGTGACTATGGCTACACCTTC.

At least ten counts were recorded for this clonotype. The chain couples TRBV11-1 to TRBJ1-1; D remains unclear. V lost 4 bases and J lost 3, with 9 bases in between. This CDR3 contains 13 residues. The germline V gene has CDR1 SGHAT and CDR2 FQDESV (reference sequence). This chain's CDR3 is CASSSTEDTEAFF. The CDR3 coding sequence is TGTGCCAGCAGCTCCACAGAGGACACTGAAGCTTTCTTT.

This clonotype was detected ten times or more. The chain links TRBV6-5 to TRBJ2-7; 9 nucleotides agree with TRBD2. Germline assignment: CDR1 MNHEY and CDR2 SVGAGI. The J segment lost 6 bases and the V segment lost 6 bases, leaving 6 bases of the junction unmatched. The CDR3 sequence is 13 residues long. The CDR3 region is CASSGGGAAEQYF. The DNA for the CDR3 is TGTGCCAGCAGCGGCGGGGGGGCCGCCGAGCAGTACTTC.

The J gene is TRBJ1-6, the V gene TRBV7-9; the D is unclear. The V gene's germline CDR1 is SEHNR and CDR2 FQNEAQ (reference sequence). The CDR3 is 13 amino acids. V shed 5 bases and J shed 13 bases, with 15 bases lying between them. The CDR3 region has the DNA TGTGCCAGCAGCCTGAGTGTGACCTCGCCCCTCCACTTT. It translates to CASSLSVTSPLHF.